The T cell receptor beta chain under discussion was sequenced for a study of blood T cells in healthy people across ages. The CDR3 totals 13 residues. The V end lost 1 base, the J end lost 3 bases, and 7 bases lay between the germline ends. Germline V CDR1 and CDR2: DFQATT, SNEGSKA (reference sequence). The amount of total RNA extracted per sample was at least 5.5 micrograms. In its sample, this clonotype was seen a few times. With a J-beta primer mix and a sample-barcoded 5' primer, a second PCR ran about 6 to 11 cycles. TCRdb used MiXCR to reprocess the 5' RACE reads, holding one entry per CDR3 protein. The table records 750,000 to 1,000,000 distinct CDR3 sequences, 25% to 35% of them present only once. This sample also appeared in a second study, on T cells of mothers and their children.

Sequenced input: blood. V and J are TRBV20-1 and TRBJ1-5; D is undetermined. The sequence was obtained from a woman aged 40 to 49 in good health. In DNA form, the CDR3 reads TGCAGTGCTAGAGGGGGAAACAATCAGCCCCAGCATTTT. It codes for CSARGGNNQPQHF.